This is a list of T cell receptor beta chains from one sample in a study of shared clonotypes between healthy human individuals. Measured with immunoSEQ multiplex PCR; TCRdb has only the in-frame clones, and not every one. The table has approximately 980,000 clones, 70% to 85% seen once. The sequenced material came from memory CD4+ T cells sorted from blood. The source is a young man in good health. CDR3s include the opening cysteine and the closing phenylalanine or tryptophan. Each record gives: CDR3 protein, CDR3 DNA, V gene, clone size, J gene, D gene. The D gene is left open where the match is weak. Clone size, where shown, is once, few, many, or a class for clones that have expanded.

CASTFNGGAVTQYF TGTGCCAGCACTTTTAATGGAGGGGCGGTTACGCAGTATTTT TRBV27 . TRBJ2-3 .
CASSLGQGWTDTQYF TGTGCCAGCAGCTTAGGACAGGGATGGACAGATACGCAGTATTTT TRBV5-4 once TRBJ2-3 TRBD1
CASSAQINTGELFF TGTGCCAGCAGTGCCCAAATTAACACCGGGGAGCTGTTTTTT TRBV6-1 . TRBJ2-2 .
CASSLEIAGVNEQFF TGTGCCAGCAGCTTAGAAATAGCGGGAGTGAATGAGCAGTTCTTC TRBV7-6 . TRBJ2-1 TRBD2
CAALGYSNQPQHF TGTGCCGCGTTGGGGTATAGCAATCAGCCCCAGCATTTT TRBV28 . TRBJ1-5 .
CASSLGGQTYRGYTF TGTGCCAGCAGCTTGGGGGGTCAGACCTACAGGGGCTACACCTTC TRBV5-6 once TRBJ1-2 .
CASSLTGLAEAFF TGTGCCAGCAGCCTAACAGGGCTTGCCGAAGCTTTCTTT TRBV5-4 . TRBJ1-1 .
CASSYSGRGDYGYTF TGTGCCAGCAGTTACTCGGGCCGGGGGGACTATGGCTACACCTTC TRBV6-5 . TRBJ1-2 .
CASSEWDGLEKLFF TGTGCCAGCAGTGAATGGGACGGATTAGAAAAACTGTTTTTT TRBV25-1 few TRBJ1-4 .
CASRSVPVGVGELFF TGTGCCAGCAGGTCCGTACCTGTAGGTGTCGGGGAGCTGTTTTTT TRBV6-1 . TRBJ2-2 .
CASSGSPLYTQYF TGTGCCAGCAGTGGATCCCCCCTTTATACGCAGTATTTT TRBV25-1 . TRBJ2-3 .